What follows describes a single TCR beta chain. The table came from immunoSEQ multiplex PCR; TCRdb's copy has only in-frame clones and leaves some out. The sample yields tens of thousands of clones, under 90% seen once. The sample originates from a study of T cell changes during pregnancy in multiple sclerosis. The length of the CDR3 is 17 residues. The V gene's germline CDR1 is PRHDT and CDR2 FYEKMQ (reference sequence). V was pared by 5 bases and J by 8 bases, with 14 bases of the junction left unmatched. The receptor comes from a female donor in good health, enrolled as a control in a pregnancy study. This chain joins TRBV13 and TRBJ2-1; TRBD2 aligns across 11 bases. Sequencing was performed on peripheral blood, taken in the first trimester of pregnancy. The CDR3 loop is CASSPNALAGGGDEQFF. The CDR3 DNA reads TGTGCCAGCAGCCCCAACGCCCTAGCGGGAGGTGGTGATGAGCAGTTCTTC.